This TCR beta chain was observed in a study of cytomegalovirus exposure and HLA in healthy donors (dated by TCRdb to between 2016 and 2019). Regarding the research as a whole: An earlier analysis of some 620 of the donors reported about 280 Gb of sequence data and approximately 120 million unique TCR beta sequences obtained from about 179 million T cells. Approximately 310 gigabases of sequencing data and around 85 million unique TCR sequences made up an early release that covered several hundred HLA-typed donors. Among the roughly 400 genotyped donors, 75% to 90% belonged to the genetic ancestry cluster associated with self-reported Caucasian donors. The study aimed to test whether signatures of past pathogen exposure could be identified by cataloging public T cell receptors. The T cell repertoires of 670 or so subjects were profiled by immunosequencing and related to cytomegalovirus serostatus. Besides the first cohort of more than 650 subjects, a separate validation cohort made up of 120 different subjects was used. To predict cytomegalovirus infection status, the study combined high-throughput TCR immunosequencing, statistical association of individual TCRs with disease status, and machine learning. To study patterns of TCR occurrence, a later analysis re-analyzed previously published TCR beta repertoires from several hundred donors and added high-resolution HLA genotyping. In the later analysis, no new phenotypic data were used to find candidate immune exposures; instead, reliance was placed on TCR beta sequences and their occurrence across donors. An earlier analysis of 587 of the donors used high-throughput TCR beta sequencing to judge whether each TCR beta V gene segment behaved as functional or pseudogenic. Donor age, sex, ethnicity and CMV serostatus were compiled together with the repertoire data. A later genetic analysis used genome-wide SNP genotypes for about 60% of the roughly 700 donors, treating that subset as a discovery cohort. Every discovery cohort repertoire had been produced on one sequencing platform. HLA typing included class I and class II loci at four-digit resolution. Typing coverage varied by locus: about 629-640 donors for A, B, C, DRB1 and DQB1; under 550 for DQA1; 606 for DPA1; roughly 450 for DPB1. Roughly 5 DR-DQ haplotypes were treated as single units for association and clustering because of strong linkage in the cohort. On average, 235,054 unique TCR beta nucleotide sequences were sequenced per donor among 300 to 500 genotyped donors of the cohort, with around 19% of those sequences being non-productive.

The paper's findings and limits, for the study overall: The authors suggested that the approach could potentially be extended to other disease states and immunological phenotypes. Three of the identified cytomegalovirus-associated TCR beta chains were confirmed in vitro to be specific for cytomegalovirus antigens. According to a later genetic analysis, donors in an Asian-associated ancestry cluster had fewer N-insertions in productive TCRs than the roughly 670-donor mean. An earlier analysis of several hundred of the donors showed that most TCR beta V segments appeared in productive rearrangements either about 90% or about 30% of the time, which broadly matched IMGT annotations. In a later analysis, TCR association rates were found to vary across HLA loci, with the most associated TCRs seen for DRB1 alleles and the fewest for HLA-C alleles. A later analysis associated about 17,000 TCR beta sequences with specific HLA alleles at a false discovery rate of 0.05. In a later analysis, several top co-occurrence clusters were reported to appear linked to parvovirus B19, influenza, CMV and Epstein-Barr virus. Around 16 rarely observed V segments, including chromosome 9 orphons, were excluded from the earlier analysis of several hundred of the donors because counts were too low. Across donors, most TCR sequences were observed very rarely, whereas some public TCRs were present in many individuals. The classifier was reported to diagnose cytomegalovirus status with high specificity and sensitivity in both the original and validation cohorts. The sequencing pipeline was judged likely to have produced a cluster of highly shared sequence variants as a technical artifact. In this cohort, only TCR beta chains were sequenced, and detectable features were limited by the absence of alpha or paired-chain data. Linkage disequilibrium might explain the correlated functional status among segregating V segments, but an unknown experimental factor could not be ruled out. Sequencing depth was assumed to be roughly uniform across donors in the presence/absence analyses, though that assumption may not hold. Compared with equally common non-associated chains, HLA-associated TCR beta chains in a later analysis were more clonally expanded and had lower generation probabilities. The 87-base-pair reads could not distinguish some IMGT-functional V segments, including TRBV6-2 and TRBV6-3, so those segments were excluded. The study gave a list of under 200 TCR beta chains associated with cytomegalovirus. Most CMV-associated TCR beta chains appeared to be HLA-restricted in a later analysis, and the HLA associations seemed to be driven largely by CMV exposure. A further reported finding was that TCR beta sequences accurately predicted the HLA-A and HLA-B alleles for most subjects in the first cohort. Strong co-occurrence of HLA alleles, especially DR and DQ, made assigning TCR associations to individual alleles difficult. V-gene and J-gene trimming of TCR beta chains was associated with a missense DCLRE1C variant in a later genetic analysis, and the association was replicated in an independent cohort. HLA typing was unavailable for some donors at each locus, so association tests used only the typed subset. The only immune exposure information available for the cohort was CMV serostatus.

This clone was found once. Its antigen target is currently unknown. No base qualities exist here, and no much larger clone lies one base off it. The CDR3 measures 15 amino acids from cysteine to phenylalanine. Here the CDR3 DNA is all that survives: 45 bases in frame from base 1. The germline ends are 9 bases apart after V is trimmed by 3 bases and J by 0 bases. The germline V gene provides CDR1 LGHNT and CDR2 FRNRAP. The cohort was made up of hundreds of healthy bone marrow donors. At the time of sampling, every cohort member was nominally healthy, though immune exposures that went unrecorded were likely present. The donor tested CMV seronegative, placing the donor among the 300 to 400 seronegative members of the cohort. Each donor provided a peripheral blood sample, and peripheral blood mononuclear cells were used for TCR beta sequencing. The Qiagen DNeasy Blood Extraction Kit was used to extract genomic DNA from the blood cell samples.

The library was prepared using the immunoSEQ multiplex PCR assay. The multiplex PCR relied on a mix of 60 forward primers for TCR Vbeta segments and 13 reverse primers for TCR Jbeta segments. Amplification of the CDR3 region of rearranged TCR beta genes was performed with a multiplex PCR assay on genomic DNA. The amplified TCR beta libraries were sequenced on the Illumina HiSeq System as 87-base-pair reads. The study's own analysis went as follows. Across the roughly 700 repertoires, a later analysis counted some 80 million unique TCR beta chains, roughly 11 million of which were shared by at least two donors. Raw reads were error-corrected and collapsed into unique sequences by a nearest-neighbor algorithm in which closely related sequences were merged to remove PCR and sequencing errors. CDR3 sequences were aligned to IMGT reference sequences to assign V, D and J gene segments. For a sequence to be retained, at least a six-nucleotide match to both a V gene segment and a J gene segment was required. Rearrangements were classified as productive when the CDR3 lacked stop codons and remained in frame with V and J, and all other rearrangements were classified as non-productive. Following IMGT convention, CDR3 was defined as the stretch from the second conserved V-encoded cysteine up to the conserved J-encoded phenylalanine. The earlier analysis of about 590 of the donors excluded sequences that lacked an unambiguous match to a single V gene segment. An earlier analysis of about 600 of the donors called V segments functional above 56.7% productive rearrangements and segregating when the between-donor standard deviation exceeded 5%. To diagnose cytomegalovirus status from the catalog of TCR beta chain sequences, a statistical classification framework was built. V and J gene assignment, in a later analysis, came from comparing TCR nucleotide sequences with IMGT/GENE-DB human TR gene sequences. The TCRdist pipeline was used in a later analysis to assign CDR3 sequences and most-parsimonious VDJ recombination scenarios. In a later analysis, each TCR beta chain was defined by its CDR3 amino acid sequence together with its V-gene family, and reads lacking a unique V-gene family were excluded. As a way to deal with suspected cross-contamination and a sequencing artifact, a later analysis dropped 592 nucleotide sequences that were highly shared and had low generation probability. A later analysis calculated a clonal expansion index for each public chain from normalized within-repertoire ranks of inferred template counts. Generation probabilities in a later analysis came from a VDJ recombination model fitted to out-of-frame rearrangements, and those results were checked against IGoR. In a later analysis, TCR-TCR, TCR-HLA and TCR-CMV co-occurrence was scored with hypergeometric tests, and a repertoire-size bias correction was applied to TCR pairs. A later analysis estimated false discovery rates by permuting HLA or CMV assignments 20 times. In a later analysis, co-occurring TCRs were grouped with DBSCAN, and TCRdist sequence similarity was added when clustering was performed within HLA-allele-positive subsets. Repertoires with fewer than 30,000 or more than 120,000 public chains were left out of co-occurrence clustering, as were about 5 repertoires with anomalous nucleotide sharing. Here the immuneACCESS table is served through TCRdb, limited to in-frame sequences with V and J called. Missing clones are a known gap in these copies; in checked studies unresolved V genes cover under half, and the rest lacks a known reason. V, J and clone size were drawn from that table, and D and trimming were deduced from the DNA. For this sample the table gives about 170,000 clones, of which around 82% were detected only once. The top ten hold 1.5% of the sample.

The TCR originated in a male donor in good health and CMV-seronegative. Sequenced material: PBMCs. This chain joins TRBV12-5 to TRBJ1-3, with no confidently assigned D gene. The encoded CDR3 is CASGFVGGSGNTIYF. The bases are TGTGCTAGTGGTTTCGTCGGTGGCTCTGGAAACACCATATATTTT.